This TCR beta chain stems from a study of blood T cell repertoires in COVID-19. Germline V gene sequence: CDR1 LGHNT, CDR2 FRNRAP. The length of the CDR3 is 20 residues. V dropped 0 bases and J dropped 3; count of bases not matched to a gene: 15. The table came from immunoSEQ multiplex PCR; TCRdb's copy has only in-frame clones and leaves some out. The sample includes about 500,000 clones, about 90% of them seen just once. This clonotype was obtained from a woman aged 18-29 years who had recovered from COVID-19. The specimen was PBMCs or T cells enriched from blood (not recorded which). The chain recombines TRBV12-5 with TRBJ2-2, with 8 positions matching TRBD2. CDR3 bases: TGTGCTAGTGGTTTGGTACGTCCGGGGGGGCCGGCTCGGGACACCGGGGAGCTGTTTTTT. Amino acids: CASGLVRPGGPARDTGELFF.